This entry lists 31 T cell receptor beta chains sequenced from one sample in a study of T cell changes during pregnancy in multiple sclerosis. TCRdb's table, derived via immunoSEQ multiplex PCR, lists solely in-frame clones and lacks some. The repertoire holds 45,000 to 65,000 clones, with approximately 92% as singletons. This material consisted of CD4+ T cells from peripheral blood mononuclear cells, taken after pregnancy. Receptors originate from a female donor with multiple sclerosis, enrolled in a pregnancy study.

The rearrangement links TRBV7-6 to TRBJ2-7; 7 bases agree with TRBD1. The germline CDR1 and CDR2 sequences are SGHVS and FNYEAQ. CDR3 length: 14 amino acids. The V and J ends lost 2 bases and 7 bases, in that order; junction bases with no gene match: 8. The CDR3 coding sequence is TGTGCCAGCAGCTTAAATCTACAGGGGAGAGAGCAGTACTTC. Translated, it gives CASSLNLQGREQYF.

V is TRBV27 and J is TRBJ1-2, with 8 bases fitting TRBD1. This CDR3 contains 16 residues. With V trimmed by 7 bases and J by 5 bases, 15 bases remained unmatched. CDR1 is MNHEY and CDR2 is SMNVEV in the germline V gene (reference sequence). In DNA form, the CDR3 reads TGTGCCAGCACCTGGAGGTTCGGACAGGGAACATATGGCTACACCTTC. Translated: CASTWRFGQGTYGYTF.

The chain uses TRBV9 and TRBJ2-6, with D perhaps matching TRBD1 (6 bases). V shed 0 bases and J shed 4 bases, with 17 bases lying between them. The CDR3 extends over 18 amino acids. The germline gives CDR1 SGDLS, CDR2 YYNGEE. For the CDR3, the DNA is TGTGCCAGCAGCGTAGGATCCAGGGGTAGTGTGGGGGCCAACGTCCTGACTTTC. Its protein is CASSVGSRGSVGANVLTF.

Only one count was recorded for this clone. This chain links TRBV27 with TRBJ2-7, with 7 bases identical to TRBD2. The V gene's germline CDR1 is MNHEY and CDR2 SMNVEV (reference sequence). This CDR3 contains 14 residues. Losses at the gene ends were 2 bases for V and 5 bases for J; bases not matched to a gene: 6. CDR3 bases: TGTGCCAGCAGTTTAGCGGGAGAAGACGACGAGCAGTACTTC. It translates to CASSLAGEDDEQYF.

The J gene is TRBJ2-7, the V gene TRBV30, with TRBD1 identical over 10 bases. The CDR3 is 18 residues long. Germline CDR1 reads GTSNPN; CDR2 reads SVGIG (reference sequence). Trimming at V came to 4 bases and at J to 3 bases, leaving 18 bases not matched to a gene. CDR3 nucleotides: TGTGCCTGGATGAAGGGAGTAGGGGGACAGGGGTCTTACTACGAGCAGTACTTC. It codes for CAWMKGVGGQGSYYEQYF.

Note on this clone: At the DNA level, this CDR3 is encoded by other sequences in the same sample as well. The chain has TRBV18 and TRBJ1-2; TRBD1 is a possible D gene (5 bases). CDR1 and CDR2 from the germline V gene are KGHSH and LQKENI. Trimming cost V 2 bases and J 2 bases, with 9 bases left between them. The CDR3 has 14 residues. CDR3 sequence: CASSPETANYGYTF. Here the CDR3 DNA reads TGTGCCAGCTCACCAGAGACAGCGAACTATGGCTACACCTTC.

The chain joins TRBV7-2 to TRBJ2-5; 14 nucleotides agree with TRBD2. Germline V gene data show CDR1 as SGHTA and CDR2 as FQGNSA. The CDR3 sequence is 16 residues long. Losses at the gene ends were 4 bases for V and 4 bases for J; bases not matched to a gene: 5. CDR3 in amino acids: CASSSGLAGVRETQYF. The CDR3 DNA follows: TGTGCCAGCAGCTCGGGACTAGCGGGAGTCCGAGAGACCCAGTACTTC.

In DNA form, the CDR3 reads TGTGCCAGCAGCTTGGAGGTGACAGGGGGAGAGCAGTACTTC. Encoded protein: CASSLEVTGGEQYF. The rearrangement uses TRBV5-4 and TRBJ2-7, with 9 bases matching TRBD1. V was clipped by 0 bases and J by 7 bases; unmatched bases: 5. This CDR3 contains 14 residues. CDR1 and CDR2 (germline): SGHNT, YYREEE (reference sequence).

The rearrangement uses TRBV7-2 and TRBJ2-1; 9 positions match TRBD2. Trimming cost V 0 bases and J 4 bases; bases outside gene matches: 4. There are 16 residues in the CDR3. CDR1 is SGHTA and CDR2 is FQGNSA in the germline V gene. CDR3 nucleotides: TGTGCCAGCAGCTTAGCAGGGACTAGCCTTTACAATGAGCAGTTCTTC. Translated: CASSLAGTSLYNEQFF. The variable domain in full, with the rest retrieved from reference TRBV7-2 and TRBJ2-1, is GAGVSQSPSNKVTEKGKDVELRCDPISGHTALYWYRQSLGQGLEFLIYFQGNSAPDKSGLPSDRFSAERTGGSVSTLTIQRTQQEDSAVYLCASSLAGTSLYNEQFFGPGTRLTVL.

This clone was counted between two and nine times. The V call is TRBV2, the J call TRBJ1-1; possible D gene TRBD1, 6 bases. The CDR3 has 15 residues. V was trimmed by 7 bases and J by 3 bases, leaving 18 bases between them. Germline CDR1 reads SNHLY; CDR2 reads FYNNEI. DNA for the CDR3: TGTGCCAGCATCTCACAGGGATTCTCGGACACTGAAGCTTTCTTT. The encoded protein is CASISQGFSDTEAFF.

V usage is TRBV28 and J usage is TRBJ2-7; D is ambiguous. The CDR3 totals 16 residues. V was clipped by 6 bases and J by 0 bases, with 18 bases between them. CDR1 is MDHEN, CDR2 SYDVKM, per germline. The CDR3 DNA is TGTGCCAGCAGCCCCTATCCGAACTTTCTCTCCTACGAGCAGTACTTC. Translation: CASSPYPNFLSYEQYF.

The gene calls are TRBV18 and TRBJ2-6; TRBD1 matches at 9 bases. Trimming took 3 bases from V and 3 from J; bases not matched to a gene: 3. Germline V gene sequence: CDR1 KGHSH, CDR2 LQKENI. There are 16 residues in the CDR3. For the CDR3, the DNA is TGTGCCAGCTCACCCACAGGGGGCGTTGGGGCCAACGTCCTGACTTTC. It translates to CASSPTGGVGANVLTF.

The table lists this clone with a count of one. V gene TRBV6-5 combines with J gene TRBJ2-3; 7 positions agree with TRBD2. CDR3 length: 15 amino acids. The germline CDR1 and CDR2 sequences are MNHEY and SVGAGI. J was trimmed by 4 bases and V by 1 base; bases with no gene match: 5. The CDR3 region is CASSYLAGLADTQYF. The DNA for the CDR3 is TGTGCCAGCAGTTACTTAGCGGGTTTGGCAGATACGCAGTATTTT.

The CDR3 DNA reads as TGTGCCAGCAGCGCACAAGTCGGGCTAGCGAGCTACGAGCAGTACTTC. Translation gives CASSAQVGLASYEQYF. The chain joins TRBV7-9 to TRBJ2-7; perhaps TRBD2 as D (6 bases). Trimming removed 5 bases at V and 3 bases at J, with 20 bases between. CDR1 and CDR2 (germline): SEHNR, FQNEAQ (reference sequence). The CDR3 is made up of 16 amino acids.

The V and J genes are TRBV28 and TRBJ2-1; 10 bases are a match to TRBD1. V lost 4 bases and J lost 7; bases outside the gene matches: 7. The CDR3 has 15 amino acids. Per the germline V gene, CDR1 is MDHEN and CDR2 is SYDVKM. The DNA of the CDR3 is TGTGCCAGCAGTTCCCCGGGACAGGGGAGGAATGAGCAGTTCTTC. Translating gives CASSSPGQGRNEQFF. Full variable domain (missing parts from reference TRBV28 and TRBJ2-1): DVKVTQSSRYLVKRTGEKVFLECVQDMDHENMFWYRQDPGLGLRLIYFSYDVKMKEKGDIPEGYSVSREKKERFSLILESASTNQTSMYLCASSSPGQGRNEQFFGPGTRLTVL.

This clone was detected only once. The CDR3 DNA sequence: TGTGCCATCTCGGCCCTTAGCGGGAGCGAGACCCAGTACTTC. Protein: CAISALSGSETQYF. The gene calls are TRBV10-3 and TRBJ2-5; TRBD2 agrees at 9 bases. This CDR3 contains 14 residues. Looked up from germline, CDR1 is ENHRY and CDR2 is SYGVKD. Trimming at V came to 8 bases and at J to 5 bases, leaving 9 bases not matched to a gene.

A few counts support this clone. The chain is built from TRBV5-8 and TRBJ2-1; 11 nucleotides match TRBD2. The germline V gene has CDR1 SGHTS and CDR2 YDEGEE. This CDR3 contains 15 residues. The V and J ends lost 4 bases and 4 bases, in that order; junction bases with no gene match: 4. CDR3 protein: CASSEGLAGYNEQFF. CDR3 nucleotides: TGTGCCAGCAGCGAAGGACTAGCGGGTTACAATGAGCAGTTCTTC.

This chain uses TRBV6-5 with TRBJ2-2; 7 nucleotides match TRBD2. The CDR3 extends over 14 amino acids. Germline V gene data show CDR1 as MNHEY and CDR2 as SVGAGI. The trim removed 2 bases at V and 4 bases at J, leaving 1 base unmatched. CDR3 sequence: CASSYTSVTGELFF. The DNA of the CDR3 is TGTGCCAGCAGTTACACTAGCGTCACCGGGGAGCTGTTTTTT.

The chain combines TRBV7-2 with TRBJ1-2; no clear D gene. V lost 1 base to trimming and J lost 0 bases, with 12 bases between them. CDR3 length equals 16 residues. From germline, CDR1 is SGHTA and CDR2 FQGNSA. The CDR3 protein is CASSLDVGRTNYGYTF. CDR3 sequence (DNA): TGTGCCAGCAGCTTAGATGTCGGGAGAACTAACTATGGCTACACCTTC.

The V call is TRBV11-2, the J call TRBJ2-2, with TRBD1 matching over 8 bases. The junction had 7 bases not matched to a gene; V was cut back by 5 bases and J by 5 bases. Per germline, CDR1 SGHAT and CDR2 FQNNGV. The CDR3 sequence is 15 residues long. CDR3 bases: TGTGCCAGCAGCAATCGACAGGGGTTAACCGGGGAGCTGTTTTTT. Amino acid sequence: CASSNRQGLTGELFF. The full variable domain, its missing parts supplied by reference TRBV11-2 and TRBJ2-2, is EAGVAQSPRYKIIEKRQSVAFWCNPISGHATLYWYQQILGQGPKLLIQFQNNGVVDDSQLPKDRFSAERLKGVDSTLKIQPAKLEDSAVYLCASSNRQGLTGELFFGEGSRLTVL.

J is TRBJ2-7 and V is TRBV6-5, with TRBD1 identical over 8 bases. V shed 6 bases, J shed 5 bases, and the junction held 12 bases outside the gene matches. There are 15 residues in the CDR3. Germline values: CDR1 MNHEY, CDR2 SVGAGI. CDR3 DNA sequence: TGTGCCAGCAGCTACGGACAGGGACACCAGAACGAGCAGTACTTC. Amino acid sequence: CASSYGQGHQNEQYF.

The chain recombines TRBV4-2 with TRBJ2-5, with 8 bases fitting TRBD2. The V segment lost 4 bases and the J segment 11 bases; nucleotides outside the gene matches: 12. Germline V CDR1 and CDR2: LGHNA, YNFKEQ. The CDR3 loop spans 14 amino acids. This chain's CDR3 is CASSPLAGRREQYF. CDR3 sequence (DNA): TGTGCCAGCAGCCCCCTAGCGGGTCGACGGGAGCAGTACTTC.

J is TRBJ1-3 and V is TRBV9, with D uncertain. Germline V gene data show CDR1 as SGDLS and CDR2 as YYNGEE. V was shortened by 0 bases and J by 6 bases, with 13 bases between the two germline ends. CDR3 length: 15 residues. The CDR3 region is CASSVGSLGLNTIYF. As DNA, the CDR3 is TGTGCCAGCAGCGTAGGATCCTTAGGACTAAACACCATATATTTT.

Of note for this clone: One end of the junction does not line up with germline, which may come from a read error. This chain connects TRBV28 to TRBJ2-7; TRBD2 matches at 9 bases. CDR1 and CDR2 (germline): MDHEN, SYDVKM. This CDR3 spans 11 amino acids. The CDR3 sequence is CASRTMGLAIF. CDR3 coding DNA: TGTGCCAGCAGAACGATGGGACTAGCAATTTTC.

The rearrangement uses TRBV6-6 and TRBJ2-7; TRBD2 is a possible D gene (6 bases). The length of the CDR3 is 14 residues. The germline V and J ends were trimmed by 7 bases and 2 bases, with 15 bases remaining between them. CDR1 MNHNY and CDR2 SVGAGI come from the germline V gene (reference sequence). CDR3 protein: CASTRRAGTYEQYF. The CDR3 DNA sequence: TGTGCCAGCACCAGGAGGGCAGGTACCTACGAGCAGTACTTC.

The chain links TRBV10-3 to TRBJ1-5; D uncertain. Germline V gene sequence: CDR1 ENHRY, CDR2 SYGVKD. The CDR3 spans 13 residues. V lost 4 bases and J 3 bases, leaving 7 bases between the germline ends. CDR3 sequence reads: CAISGGANQPQHF. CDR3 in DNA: TGTGCCATCAGTGGCGGTGCCAATCAGCCCCAGCATTTT.

The CDR3 sequence: CASSLKLAGPETQYF. In DNA form, the CDR3 reads TGTGCCAGCAGCTTGAAGCTAGCGGGACCGGAGACCCAGTACTTC. The rearrangement uses TRBV5-4 and TRBJ2-5; 9 bases are a match to TRBD2. The CDR3 is 15 amino acids. Looked up from germline, CDR1 is SGHNT and CDR2 is YYREEE (reference sequence). V gave up 1 base and J gave up 5 bases; unmatched junction bases: 6.

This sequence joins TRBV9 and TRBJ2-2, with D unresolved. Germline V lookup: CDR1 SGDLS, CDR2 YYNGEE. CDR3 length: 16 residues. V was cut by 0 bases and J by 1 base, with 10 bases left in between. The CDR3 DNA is TGTGCCAGCAGCGTAGTGGCGGATGTGAACACCGGGGAGCTGTTTTTT. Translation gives CASSVVADVNTGELFF.

This CDR3 reads CASSLLRLAEDSYNEQFF. The CDR3 DNA follows: TGTGCCAGCAGTCTCCTTCGCCTAGCTGAAGACTCCTACAATGAGCAGTTCTTC. This rearrangement joins TRBV27 to TRBJ2-1; a possible D gene is TRBD2 (5 bases). The length of the CDR3 is 18 residues. Trimming pared 5 bases from V and 0 bases from J, leaving 20 bases between. CDR1 and CDR2 (germline): MNHEY, SMNVEV (reference sequence).

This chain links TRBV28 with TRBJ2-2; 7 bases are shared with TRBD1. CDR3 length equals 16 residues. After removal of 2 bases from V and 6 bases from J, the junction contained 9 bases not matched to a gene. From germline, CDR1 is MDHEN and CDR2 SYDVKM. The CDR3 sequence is CASSLALPQGPGELFF. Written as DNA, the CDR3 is TGTGCCAGCAGTTTAGCCCTACCACAGGGGCCCGGGGAGCTGTTTTTT.

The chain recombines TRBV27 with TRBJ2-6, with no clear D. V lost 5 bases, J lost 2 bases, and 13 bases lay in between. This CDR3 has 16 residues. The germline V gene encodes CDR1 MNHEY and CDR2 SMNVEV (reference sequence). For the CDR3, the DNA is TGTGCCAGCAGTAGACCCCCGGGTGCTGGGGCCAACGTCCTGACTTTC. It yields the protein CASSRPPGAGANVLTF.